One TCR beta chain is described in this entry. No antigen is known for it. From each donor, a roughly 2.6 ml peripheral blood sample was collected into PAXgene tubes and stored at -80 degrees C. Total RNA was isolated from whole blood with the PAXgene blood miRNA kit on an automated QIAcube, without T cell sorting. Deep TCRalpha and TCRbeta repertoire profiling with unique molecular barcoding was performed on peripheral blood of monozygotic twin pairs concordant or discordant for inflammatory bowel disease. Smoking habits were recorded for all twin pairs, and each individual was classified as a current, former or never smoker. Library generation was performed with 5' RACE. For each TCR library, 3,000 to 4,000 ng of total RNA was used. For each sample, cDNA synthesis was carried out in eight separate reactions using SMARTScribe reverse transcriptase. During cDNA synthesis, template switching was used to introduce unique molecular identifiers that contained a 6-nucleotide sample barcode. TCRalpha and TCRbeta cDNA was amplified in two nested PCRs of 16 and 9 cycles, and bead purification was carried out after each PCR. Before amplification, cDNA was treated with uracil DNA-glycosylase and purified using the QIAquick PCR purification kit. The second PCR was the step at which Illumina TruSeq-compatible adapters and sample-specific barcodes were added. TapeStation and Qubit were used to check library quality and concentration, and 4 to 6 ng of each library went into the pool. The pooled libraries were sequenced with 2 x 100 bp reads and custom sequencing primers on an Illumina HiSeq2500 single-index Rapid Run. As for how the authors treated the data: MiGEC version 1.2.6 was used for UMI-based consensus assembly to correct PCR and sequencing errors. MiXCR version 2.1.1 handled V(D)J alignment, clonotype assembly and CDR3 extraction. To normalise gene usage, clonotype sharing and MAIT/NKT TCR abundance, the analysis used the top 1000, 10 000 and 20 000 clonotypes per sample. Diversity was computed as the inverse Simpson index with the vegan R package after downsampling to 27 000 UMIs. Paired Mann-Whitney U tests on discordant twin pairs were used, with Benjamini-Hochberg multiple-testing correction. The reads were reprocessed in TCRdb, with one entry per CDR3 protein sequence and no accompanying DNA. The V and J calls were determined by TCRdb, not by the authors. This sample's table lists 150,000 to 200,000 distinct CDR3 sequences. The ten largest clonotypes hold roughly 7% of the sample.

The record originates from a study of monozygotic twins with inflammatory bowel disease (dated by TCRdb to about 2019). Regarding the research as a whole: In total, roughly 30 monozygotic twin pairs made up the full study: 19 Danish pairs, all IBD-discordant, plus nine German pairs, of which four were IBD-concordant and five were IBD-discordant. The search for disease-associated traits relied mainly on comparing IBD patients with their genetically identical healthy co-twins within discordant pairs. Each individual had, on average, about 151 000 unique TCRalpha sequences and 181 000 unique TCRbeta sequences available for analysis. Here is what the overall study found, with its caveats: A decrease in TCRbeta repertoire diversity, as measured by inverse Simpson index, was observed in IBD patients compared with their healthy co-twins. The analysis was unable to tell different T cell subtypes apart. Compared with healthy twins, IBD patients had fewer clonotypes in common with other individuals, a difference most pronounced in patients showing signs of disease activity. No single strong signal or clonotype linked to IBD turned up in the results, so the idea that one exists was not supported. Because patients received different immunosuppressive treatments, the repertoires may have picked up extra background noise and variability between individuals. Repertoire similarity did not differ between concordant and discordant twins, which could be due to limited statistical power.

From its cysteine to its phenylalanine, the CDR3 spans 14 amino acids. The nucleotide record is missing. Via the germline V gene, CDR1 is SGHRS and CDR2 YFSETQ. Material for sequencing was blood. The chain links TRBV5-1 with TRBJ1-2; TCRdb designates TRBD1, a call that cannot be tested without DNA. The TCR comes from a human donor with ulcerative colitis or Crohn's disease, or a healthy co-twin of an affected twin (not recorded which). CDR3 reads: CASSLGDRLYSYTF.